Given below is one T cell receptor beta chain in context. The CDR3 contains 17 residues. Germline-derived CDR1 and CDR2 are MNHEY and SMNVEV (reference sequence). Deletions cut 4 bases from V and 2 bases from J, with 18 bases between. The data are from a study of identical twins. Using its own MiXCR run on the 5' RACE reads, TCRdb lists one record per CDR3 protein. The sample lists over 600,000 distinct CDR3 sequences; around 20% were seen once. This sample also belongs to another study, concerning T cells expressing NK-cell markers.

The sample consisted of PBMCs. The sequence derives from a woman under 30 in good health. The V and J genes are TRBV27 and TRBJ1-5; a weak D match, TRBD1 (5 bases). The DNA of the CDR3 is TGTGCCAGCAGTTCGACGACAGCCCAACGAGGCAATCAGCCCCAGCATTTT. This codes for CASSSTTAQRGNQPQHF.